These T cell receptor beta chains were read from a single sample in a study of T cells after posttransplantation cyclophosphamide. Produced via immunoSEQ multiplex PCR; TCRdb's table is partial and in-frame only. Recorded here are more than 7,000 clones, none singletons. The source material was PBMCs, sampled after an allogeneic stem cell transplant with post-transplant cyclophosphamide. Receptors originate from a male patient aged 30 to 39 who received an allogeneic stem cell transplant from an unrelated donor, was CMV-positive, and had acute and chronic GVHD. The graft donor may be the source of some T cells. The CDR3 runs from the conserved cysteine through the conserved F or W. A D gene is named only where the DNA matches it firmly. For some rows the clone size is stated as once, few or many, or as a class when expanded; others skip it.

>TRBJ2-7|TRBD1|TRBV6-5|many
CASSLKGARHEQYF
TGTGCCAGCAGTCTCAAGGGGGCGAGGCACGAGCAGTACTTC
>TRBJ1-2|TRBD1|TRBV10-3|many
CAISEGGQGMRAYTF
TGTGCCATCAGTGAGGGGGGACAGGGGATGAGAGCCTACACCTTC
>TRBJ1-1|NA|TRBV30|many
CAWKLGANTEAFF
TGTGCCTGGAAGCTGGGGGCGAACACTGAAGCTTTCTTT
>TRBJ1-3|NA|TRBV6-1|medium-sized
CASHAAGNTIYF
TGTGCCAGCCATGCAGCTGGAAACACCATATATTTT
>TRBJ2-2|TRBD2|TRBV11-3|many
CASSWGGTNTGELFF
TGTGCCAGCAGCTGGGGGGGAACGAACACCGGGGAGCTGTTTTTT
>TRBJ1-3|TRBD1|TRBV7-9|medium-sized
CASSLGQGASGNTIYF
TGTGCCAGCAGCTTAGGACAGGGGGCGTCGGGAAACACCATATATTTT
>TRBJ2-6|NA|TRBV7-9|many
CASSPSLGTGSGANVLTF
TGTGCCAGCAGCCCGAGTCTCGGCACAGGCTCTGGGGCCAACGTCCTGACTTTC
>TRBJ2-2|NA|TRBV2|many
CASSLEGETTGELFF
TGTGCCAGCAGCCTTGAGGGGGAAACTACCGGGGAGCTGTTTTTT
>TRBJ2-7|TRBD1|TRBV29-1|many
CSVEGTGTYEQYF
TGCAGCGTTGAGGGGACAGGGACTTACGAGCAGTACTTC
>TRBJ2-2|TRBD1|TRBV2|many
CASSQKGTDTGELFF
TGTGCCAGCAGTCAGAAAGGGACAGACACCGGGGAGCTGTTTTTT
>TRBJ2-1|NA|TRBV5-6|few
CASSSYLDRAYNQQFF
TGTGCCAGCAGCTCATATTTAGACAGAGCCTACAATCAGCAGTTCTTC
>TRBJ1-3|TRBD1|TRBV10-2|medium-sized
CASSESWDRDGNTIYF
TGCGCCAGCAGTGAGTCGTGGGACAGGGATGGAAACACCATATATTTT
>TRBJ2-2|TRBD1|TRBV6-5|many
CASRMGQGTGELFF
TGTGCCAGCCGCATGGGACAGGGCACCGGGGAGCTGTTTTTT
>TRBJ2-3|TRBD1|TRBV24-1|many
CATKIEQGVASTDTQYF
TGTGCCACCAAAATCGAACAGGGGGTCGCTAGCACAGATACGCAGTATTTT
>TRBJ1-1|NA|TRBV7-3|medium-sized
CASSLTPDSTEAFF
TGTGCCAGCAGCTTAACTCCCGACAGCACTGAAGCTTTCTTT
>TRBJ2-5|TRBD2|TRBV6-2/TRBV6-3|few
CASSYGASGDPDEQYF
TGTGCCAGCAGTTACGGGGCTAGCGGGGATCCGGATGAGCAGTACTTC
>TRBJ1-3|TRBD1|TRBV5-6|many
CASSWRTGTGNTIYF
TGTGCCAGCAGCTGGAGGACAGGGACTGGAAACACCATATATTTT
>TRBJ1-5|NA|TRBV19|many
CASSPTPSNQPQHF
TGTGCCAGTAGCCCGACACCTAGCAATCAGCCCCAGCATTTT
>TRBJ2-3|TRBD1|TRBV6-5|many
CASSRDRAADTQYF
TGTGCCAGCAGTCGGGACAGGGCGGCAGATACGCAGTATTTT
>TRBJ1-4|NA|TRBV19|medium-sized
CASSIGDKVNEKLFF
TGTGCCAGTAGTATAGGGGACAAGGTGAACGAAAAACTGTTTTTT
>TRBJ2-1|NA|TRBV19|many
CASSRAYEQFF
TGTGCCAGTAGTCGAGCCTATGAGCAGTTCTTC
>TRBJ2-3|TRBD2|TRBV27|many
CASWGGAPTDTQYF
TGTGCCAGCTGGGGAGGGGCCCCCACAGATACGCAGTATTTT
>TRBJ1-1|NA|TRBV19|many
CASSIEGRTEAFF
TGTGCCAGTAGTATTGAGGGGCGAACTGAAGCTTTCTTT
>TRBJ1-2|TRBD1|TRBV7-2|many
CASSPQVDRPVYGYTF
TGTGCCAGCAGCCCCCAGGTGGACAGGCCCGTCTATGGCTACACCTTC
>TRBJ1-2|NA|TRBV10-3|medium-sized
CAISESARQNYTF
TGTGCCATCAGTGAGTCGGCTCGACAGAACTACACCTTC
>TRBJ1-5|NA|TRBV18|many
CASSPVEIQNQPQHF
TGTGCCAGCTCACCGGTAGAAATACAGAATCAGCCCCAGCATTTT
>TRBJ2-1|TRBD2|TRBV4-1|medium-sized
CASSRGLWGGVQFF
TGCGCCAGCAGCCGCGGACTATGGGGGGGGGTGCAGTTCTTC
>TRBJ1-4|NA|TRBV7-8|many
CASSLGAPNGNEKLFF
TGTGCCAGCAGCTTGGGGGCCCCGAATGGAAATGAAAAACTGTTTTTT
>TRBJ2-3|TRBD2|TRBV10-1|few
CASSFSSGGVLRNTDTQYF
TGCGCCAGCAGTTTCTCTAGCGGGGGGGTTCTCCGTAACACAGATACGCAGTATTTT
>TRBJ1-1|NA|TRBV6-9|many
CASPGLTGSTQLMNTEAFF
TGTGCCAGCCCCGGCCTTACAGGGAGTACACAGTTAATGAACACTGAAGCTTTCTTT
>TRBJ2-6|TRBD1|TRBV12-3/TRBV12-4|many
CASSPRGTGANVLTF
TGTGCCAGCAGTCCCAGGGGGACTGGGGCCAACGTCCTGACTTTC
>TRBJ1-2|TRBD1|TRBV29-1|many
CSVRGQGNYGYTF
TGCAGCGTAAGGGGACAGGGGAACTATGGCTACACCTTC
>TRBJ1-1|NA|TRBV7-9|many
CASSLAQGGEAFF
TGTGCCAGCAGCTTAGCGCAAGGCGGTGAAGCTTTCTTT
>TRBJ2-7|TRBD2|TRBV30|many
CASEGGTSGSRGSYEQYF
TGTGCCTCGGAAGGGGGGACTAGCGGGAGTCGGGGATCCTACGAGCAGTACTTC
>TRBJ1-3|TRBD1|TRBV7-2|many
CASSLATGAGNTIYF
TGTGCCAGCAGCTTAGCGACAGGGGCTGGAAACACCATATATTTT
>TRBJ2-3|TRBD2|TRBV10-3|medium-sized
CAISAVPGLAGDTQYF
TGTGCCATCAGTGCAGTACCGGGACTAGCGGGAGATACGCAGTATTTT
>TRBJ2-2|NA|TRBV12-3/TRBV12-4|many
CASSLNPGQNTGELFF
TGTGCCAGCAGTCTAAACCCGGGACAGAACACCGGGGAGCTGTTTTTT
>TRBJ2-1|TRBD1|TRBV2|many
CASSPDRVYNEQFF
TGTGCCAGCAGTCCCGACAGGGTCTACAATGAGCAGTTCTTC
>TRBJ2-7|NA|TRBV7-2|NA
CASSLQGGAYEQYF
TGTGCCAGCAGCTTACAAGGGGGAGCCTACGAGCAGTACTTC
>TRBJ2-7|TRBD1|TRBV27|many
CASSLRTGPYEQYF
TGTGCCAGCAGTTTACGGACAGGTCCCTACGAGCAGTACTTC
>TRBJ2-7|NA|TRBV7-2|many
CASSLRGYEQYF
TGTGCCAGCAGCTTACGCGGCTACGAGCAGTACTTC
>TRBJ2-2|NA|TRBV2|many
CAVMGQNTGELFF
TGTGCGGTGATGGGACAGAACACCGGGGAGCTGTTTTTT
>TRBJ2-7|NA|TRBV7-2|NA
CASSSFSESPYEQYF
TGTGCCAGCAGCTCCTTTAGTGAGAGCCCCTACGAGCAGTACTTC
>TRBJ1-2|NA|TRBV2|medium-sized
CASTRVTDGYTF
TGTGCCAGCACCAGGGTTACGGATGGCTACACCTTC
>TRBJ2-2|TRBD2|TRBV7-2|many
CASSFEAGAGTGELFF
TGTGCCAGCAGCTTTGAAGCGGGGGCGGGCACCGGGGAGCTGTTTTTT
>TRBJ1-6|NA|TRBV19|many
CASSDERGSPLHF
TGTGCCAGTAGTGACGAGAGGGGTTCACCCCTCCACTTT
>TRBJ1-2|NA|TRBV10-3|many
CAIRGRYYGYTF
TGTGCCATCAGGGGCAGGTACTATGGCTACACCTTC
>TRBJ2-3|TRBD1|TRBV24-1|many
CATSDRGLTDTQYF
TGTGCCACCTCTGACAGGGGCTTGACAGATACGCAGTATTTT
>TRBJ1-5|NA|TRBV7-8|many
CASSLVTVGQPQHF
TGTGCCAGCAGCTTAGTTACAGTGGGCCAGCCCCAGCATTTT
>TRBJ2-3|TRBD2|TRBV19|medium-sized
CASSIVDSGGRTDTQYF
TGTGCCAGTAGTATAGTGGATAGCGGGGGCCGCACAGATACGCAGTATTTT
>TRBJ1-6|NA|TRBV19|many
CASSPTSPGLDNSPLHF
TGTGCCAGTAGTCCCACTAGCCCAGGTCTCGATAATTCACCCCTCCACTTT
>TRBJ2-7|NA|TRBV5-1|many
CASSLEGGEQYF
TGCGCCAGCAGCTTGGAAGGGGGCGAGCAGTACTTC
>TRBJ2-3|TRBD1|TRBV19|many
CASSIRQGSDTQYF
TGTGCCAGTAGTATAAGACAGGGATCAGATACGCAGTATTTT